The 5 T cell receptor beta chains below come from one sample, sequenced in a study of early T cells in non-severe SARS-CoV-2 infection listed by TCRdb under 2021. Library creation used 5' RACE. TCRdb lists the instrument as NextSeq 500. The public reads were reanalyzed by TCRdb: fastp trimming at Q25, MiXCR alignment, in-frame beta chains only. Merged by CDR3 protein, the rows form single entries marked with the most common genes and DNA. For this sample there are roughly 100,000 distinct CDR3 sequences; about 12% appear just once. The ten top clones hold approximately 6.4% of the sample. The sequenced material came from whole blood. The receptors stem from an adult who was a healthcare worker with PCR-confirmed SARS-CoV-2 infection or an uninfected control (not recorded which).

J is TRBJ2-7 and V is TRBV29-1; possibly TRBD1 for D (5 bases). Germline lookup yields CDR1 SQVTM and CDR2 ANQGSEA. V dropped 4 bases and J dropped 7 bases, with 17 bases sitting between them. CDR3 length: 13 residues. The CDR3 region is CSVVGRASGEQYF. The CDR3 nucleotides are TGCAGCGTTGTCGGCAGGGCGTCGGGTGAGCAGTACTTC.

This clonotype showed up many times. The chain joins TRBV7-8 to TRBJ2-3, with TRBD1 identical over 8 bases. V shed 3 bases, J shed 0 bases, and the junction held 2 bases outside the gene matches. This CDR3 spans 15 amino acids. Per the germline V gene, CDR1 is SGHVS and CDR2 is FQNEAQ. The CDR3 here is CASSFGTGSTDTQYF. The DNA for the CDR3 is TGTGCCAGCAGCTTCGGGACAGGAAGCACAGATACGCAGTATTTT.

This clonotype was counted many times. The chain recombines TRBV7-9 with TRBJ2-2; no definite D call. From germline, CDR1 is SEHNR and CDR2 FQNEAQ (reference sequence). Trimming stripped 1 base from V and 0 bases from J, with 6 bases between. The CDR3 loop spans 15 amino acids. The CDR3 DNA follows: TGTGCCAGCAGCTTAGAGAGGACGAACACCGGGGAGCTGTTTTTT. This codes for CASSLERTNTGELFF.

This chain joins TRBV20-1 and TRBJ1-2; D call uncertain. Trimming took 2 bases from V and 5 from J, leaving 6 bases between them. The CDR3 is 11 amino acids. Germline values: CDR1 DFQATT, CDR2 SNEGSKA (reference sequence). This CDR3 reads CSARWGYGYTF. CDR3 DNA sequence: TGCAGTGCTAGATGGGGATATGGCTACACCTTC.

The chain is built from TRBV20-1 and TRBJ2-3; 9 nucleotides align to TRBD1. Trimming removed 2 bases from V and 2 bases from J; junction bases left unmatched: 11. CDR3 length: 17 amino acids. The V gene's germline CDR1 is DFQATT and CDR2 SNEGSKA (reference sequence). The CDR3 DNA sequence: TGCAGTGCTAGACTACCCGGGACAGGGTTAAACACAGATACGCAGTATTTT. Amino acid sequence: CSARLPGTGLNTDTQYF.